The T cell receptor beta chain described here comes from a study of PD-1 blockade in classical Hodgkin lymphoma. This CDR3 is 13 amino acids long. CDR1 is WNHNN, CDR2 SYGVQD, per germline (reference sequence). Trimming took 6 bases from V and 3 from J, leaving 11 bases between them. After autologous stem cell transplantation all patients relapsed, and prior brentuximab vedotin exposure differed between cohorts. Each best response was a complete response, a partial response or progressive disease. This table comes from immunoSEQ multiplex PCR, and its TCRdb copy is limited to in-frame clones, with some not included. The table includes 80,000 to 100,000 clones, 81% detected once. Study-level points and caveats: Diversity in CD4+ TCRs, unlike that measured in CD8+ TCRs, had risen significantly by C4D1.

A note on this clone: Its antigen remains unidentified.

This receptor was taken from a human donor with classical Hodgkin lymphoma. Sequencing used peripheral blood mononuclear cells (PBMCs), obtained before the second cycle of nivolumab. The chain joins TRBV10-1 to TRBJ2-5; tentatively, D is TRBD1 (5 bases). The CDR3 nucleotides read TGCGCCAGCAGCTCCAGGGTGGAAGAGACCCAGTACTTC. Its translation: CASSSRVEETQYF.